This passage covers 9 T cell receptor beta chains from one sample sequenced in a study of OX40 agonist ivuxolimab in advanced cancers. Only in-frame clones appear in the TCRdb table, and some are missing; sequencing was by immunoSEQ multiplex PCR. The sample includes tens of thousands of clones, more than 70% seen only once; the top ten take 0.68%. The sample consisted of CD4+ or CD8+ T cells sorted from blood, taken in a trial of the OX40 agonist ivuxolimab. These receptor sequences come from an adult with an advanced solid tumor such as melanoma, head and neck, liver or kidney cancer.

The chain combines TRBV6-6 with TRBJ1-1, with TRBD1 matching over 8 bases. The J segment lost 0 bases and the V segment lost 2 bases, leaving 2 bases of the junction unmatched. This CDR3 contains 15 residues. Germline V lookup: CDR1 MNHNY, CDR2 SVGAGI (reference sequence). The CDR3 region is CASSYDRGMNTEAFF. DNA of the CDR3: TGTGCCAGCAGTTACGACAGGGGAATGAACACTGAAGCTTTCTTT.

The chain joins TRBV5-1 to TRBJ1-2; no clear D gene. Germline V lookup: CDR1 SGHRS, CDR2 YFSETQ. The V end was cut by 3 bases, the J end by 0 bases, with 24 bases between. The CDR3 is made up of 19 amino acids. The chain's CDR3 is CASSSLGAVTTPSNYGYTF. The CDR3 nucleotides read TGCGCCAGCAGCTCACTAGGAGCGGTAACCACACCTTCTAACTATGGCTACACCTTC.

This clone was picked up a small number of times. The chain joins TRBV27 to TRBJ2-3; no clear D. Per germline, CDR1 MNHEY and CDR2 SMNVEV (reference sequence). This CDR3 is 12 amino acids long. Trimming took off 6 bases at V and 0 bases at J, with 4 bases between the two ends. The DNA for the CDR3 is TGTGCCAGCAGGACTAGCACAGATACGCAGTATTTT. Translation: CASRTSTDTQYF.

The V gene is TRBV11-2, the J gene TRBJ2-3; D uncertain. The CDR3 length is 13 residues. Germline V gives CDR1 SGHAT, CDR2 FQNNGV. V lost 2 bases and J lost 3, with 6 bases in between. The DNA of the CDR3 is TGTGCCAGCAGCTTAAGTGGGACAGATACGCAGTATTTT. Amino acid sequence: CASSLSGTDTQYF.

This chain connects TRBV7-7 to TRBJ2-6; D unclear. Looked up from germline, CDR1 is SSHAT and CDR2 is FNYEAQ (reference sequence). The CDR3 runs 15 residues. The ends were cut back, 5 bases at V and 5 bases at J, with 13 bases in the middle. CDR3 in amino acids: CASSVPQSRANVLTF. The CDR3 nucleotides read TGTGCCAGCAGCGTGCCACAAAGTCGGGCCAACGTCCTGACTTTC.

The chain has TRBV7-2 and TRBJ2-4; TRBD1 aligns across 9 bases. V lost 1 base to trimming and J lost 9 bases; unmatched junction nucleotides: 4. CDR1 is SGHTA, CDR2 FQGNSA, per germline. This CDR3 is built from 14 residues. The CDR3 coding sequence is TGTGCCAGCAGCTTAGTGGGACAGGGCGTCATTCAGTACTTC. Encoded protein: CASSLVGQGVIQYF.

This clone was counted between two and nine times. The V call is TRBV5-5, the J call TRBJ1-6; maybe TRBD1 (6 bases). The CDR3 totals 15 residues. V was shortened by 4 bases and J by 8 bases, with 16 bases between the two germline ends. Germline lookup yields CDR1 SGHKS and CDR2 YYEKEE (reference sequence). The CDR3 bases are TGTGCCAGCAGCCCGCGAACAGGGTCGGATTCACCCCTCCACTTT. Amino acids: CASSPRTGSDSPLHF.

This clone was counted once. The CDR3 DNA is TGCGCCAGCAGCCAAGGTGACAGGGGTTCCTACGAGCAGTACTTC. As protein: CASSQGDRGSYEQYF. The rearrangement joins TRBV4-1 to TRBJ2-7; TRBD1 agrees at 8 bases. J was trimmed by 1 base and V by 1 base; bases with no gene match: 3. The length of the CDR3 is 15 residues. In germline, CDR1 is MGHRA, CDR2 YSYEKL.

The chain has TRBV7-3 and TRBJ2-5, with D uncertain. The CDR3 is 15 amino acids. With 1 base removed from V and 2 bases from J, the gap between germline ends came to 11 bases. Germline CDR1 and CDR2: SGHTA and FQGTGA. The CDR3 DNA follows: TGTGCCAGCAGCTTAAATTCCGGTGGACAAGAGACCCAGTACTTC. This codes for CASSLNSGGQETQYF.